This TCR beta chain is from a study of cytomegalovirus exposure and HLA in healthy donors. General study results and limits: Testing in vitro showed a few CMV-associated chains specific for CMV antigens. Most TCR sequences were rare, but some public TCRs occurred in many donors. Several of the most significant clusters appeared, in a later analysis, to be linked to common viral pathogens.

As concerns this clone: Its matching antigen is unknown.

The PCR made use of 60 Vbeta and 13 Jbeta primers. TCRdb's table, derived via immunoSEQ multiplex PCR, lists solely in-frame clones and lacks some. There are about 93,000 clones in the sample; around three quarters occur only once, and 0.57% lies in the top ten. Trimming stripped 3 bases from V and 4 bases from J, with 7 bases between. Germline values: CDR1 SGHVS, CDR2 FQNEAQ. The CDR3 is 13 amino acids. The material sequenced was PBMCs. This receptor was taken from a man under 40 in good health and CMV-seronegative. V is TRBV7-8 and J is TRBJ1-5; D may be TRBD1 (6 bases). The CDR3 reads CASSLDRNQPQHF. Written as DNA, the CDR3 is TGTGCCAGCAGCTTGGACAGAAATCAGCCCCAGCATTTT.